The 25 T cell receptor beta chains given below trace back to one sample, sequenced in a study of shared clonotypes between healthy human individuals. Produced via immunoSEQ multiplex PCR; TCRdb's table is partial and in-frame only. The sample has about 980,000 clones; over 60% are singletons. Material for sequencing was memory CD4+ T cells sorted from blood. Subset reported: CD45RA-negative fraction. Every receptor here comes from a man younger than 35 in good health.

V gene TRBV28 combines with J gene TRBJ1-5, with D tentatively TRBD1 (6 bases). V lost 4 bases and J 5 bases, leaving 15 bases between the germline ends. The CDR3 is 15 residues long. From germline, CDR1 is MDHEN and CDR2 SYDVKM. The CDR3 bases are TGTGCCAGCAGTTCCAGGGTTCGGGGGCATCAGCCCCAGCATTTT. Translation: CASSSRVRGHQPQHF.

Here the CDR3 DNA reads TGTGCCAGCATTGGGGGACTAGCGGGGAACTACGAGCAGTACTTC. This translates into CASIGGLAGNYEQYF. This chain joins TRBV28 and TRBJ2-7; the match to TRBD2 covers 13 bases. The J segment lost 3 bases and the V segment lost 7 bases, leaving 6 bases of the junction unmatched. Germline loops: CDR1 MDHEN, CDR2 SYDVKM. The CDR3 contains 15 residues. The full variable domain, its missing parts supplied by reference TRBV28 and TRBJ2-7, is DVKVTQSSRYLVKRTGEKVFLECVQDMDHENMFWYRQDPGLGLRLIYFSYDVKMKEKGDIPEGYSVSREKKERFSLILESASTNQTSMYLCASIGGLAGNYEQYFGPGTRLTVT.

The genes are TRBV7-2 and TRBJ1-5; D might be TRBD1 (5 bases). Germline lookup yields CDR1 SGHTA and CDR2 FQGNSA. This CDR3 region has 14 residues. V was trimmed by 3 bases and J by 3 bases, leaving 9 bases between them. CDR3 bases: TGTGCCAGCAGCTTCTCAGGGCCCAATCAGCCCCAGCATTTT. Translation gives CASSFSGPNQPQHF.

V is TRBV2 and J is TRBJ2-5, with TRBD2 as a possible D gene (7 bases). Germline V gene data show CDR1 as SNHLY and CDR2 as FYNNEI. The CDR3 is 12 residues long. V lost 9 bases and J lost 5, with 13 bases in between. The CDR3 sequence: CARGAGAETQYF. DNA of the CDR3: TGTGCCAGGGGGGCGGGAGCGGAGACCCAGTACTTC.

The chain employs TRBV11-2 and TRBJ2-7, with D unresolved. The CDR3 loop spans 13 amino acids. Trimming shortened V by 4 bases and J by 6 bases, and 13 bases separated the two germline ends. Germline V gives CDR1 SGHAT, CDR2 FQNNGV. CDR3 nucleotides: TGTGCCAGCAGCTGGGGTCTGGTGGGCGAGCAGTACTTC. The encoded protein is CASSWGLVGEQYF.

This clone appeared once. This sequence joins TRBV6-1 and TRBJ2-4, with D perhaps matching TRBD2 (5 bases). CDR1 and CDR2 (germline): MNHNS, SASEGT. CDR3 size: 12 residues. Trimming pared 10 bases from V and 6 bases from J, leaving 13 bases between. The CDR3 DNA reads as TGTGCCACTACTAGTGAGCTAAACATTCAGTACTTC. Its translation is CATTSELNIQYF.

This clone was found once. This chain links TRBV19 with TRBJ2-3, with D perhaps matching TRBD2 (5 bases). Germline lookup yields CDR1 LNHDA and CDR2 SQIVND (reference sequence). This CDR3 has 15 amino acids. V was shortened by 9 bases and J by 2 bases, with 18 bases between the two germline ends. CDR3: CASRSFSANTDTQYF. Written as DNA, the CDR3 is TGTGCCAGCAGATCATTTAGCGCGAACACAGATACGCAGTATTTT.

This clone has more than one count but fewer than ten. The CDR3: CASSQEGQGNSPLHF. CDR3 coding DNA: TGCGCCAGCAGCCAAGAGGGACAGGGAAATTCACCCCTCCACTTT. The chain carries TRBV4-3 and TRBJ1-6; 9 nucleotides line up with TRBD1. J was trimmed by 7 bases and V by 0 bases; bases with no gene match: 1. The germline gives CDR1 LGHNA, CDR2 YSLEER. This CDR3 has 15 residues.

This rearrangement joins TRBV21-1 to TRBJ1-4. TRBV21-1 is listed as a pseudogene. This CDR3 has 14 amino acids. CDR3 in amino acids: CASTSGDSNEKLFF. The CDR3 nucleotides read TGTGCCAGCACCTCGGGGGACTCTAATGAAAAACTGTTTTTT.

Worth noting for this clone: Other DNA sequences in the sample encode the same CDR3. The chain employs TRBV11-2 and TRBJ2-3; 7 positions agree with TRBD2. CDR3 length equals 15 residues. V shed 5 bases and J 1 base; nucleotides not matched to a gene: 6. Per germline, CDR1 SGHAT and CDR2 FQNNGV. The CDR3 reads CASSPQLAGTDTQYF. DNA for the CDR3: TGTGCCAGCAGCCCTCAGCTAGCGGGCACAGATACGCAGTATTTT.

This clone was observed a few times. V is TRBV19 and J is TRBJ1-1; possible D gene TRBD1, 5 bases. The germline V gene encodes CDR1 LNHDA and CDR2 SQIVND (reference sequence). The CDR3 is made up of 11 amino acids. The ends were cut back, 8 bases at V and 9 bases at J, with 13 bases in the middle. The CDR3 spells CASVRDVKAFF. The CDR3 DNA follows: TGTGCCAGTGTCCGGGACGTCAAAGCTTTCTTT.

The CDR3 bases are TGCAGCGTCGAACCAGGGGAGGGGTCGGAAAAACTGTTTTTT. Translating it yields CSVEPGEGSEKLFF. The chain links TRBV29-1 to TRBJ1-4; D is possibly TRBD1 (6 bases). Trimming removed 6 bases from V and 8 bases from J, with 19 bases in between. The germline V gene encodes CDR1 SQVTM and CDR2 ANQGSEA. The length of the CDR3 is 14 residues.

The chain is built from TRBV6-5 and TRBJ1-2, with 8 bases identical to TRBD1. Germline CDR1 reads MNHEY; CDR2 reads SVGAGI. V lost 4 bases and J lost 6; bases outside the gene matches: 1. The CDR3 length is 12 residues. CDR3 loop: CASSWTGNGYTF. In DNA, the CDR3 is TGTGCCAGCAGTTGGACAGGGAATGGCTACACCTTC.

V and J are TRBV5-1 and TRBJ2-5, with TRBD2 as a possible D gene (5 bases). CDR3 length equals 14 residues. Germline CDR1 SGHRS, CDR2 YFSETQ. Trimming took 4 bases from V and 0 from J, leaving 10 bases between them. CDR3 nucleotides: TGCGCCAGCAGCCATTTCGGGGACCAAGAGACCCAGTACTTC. This sequence encodes CASSHFGDQETQYF.

The V call is TRBV6-1, the J call TRBJ2-3; D is possibly TRBD2 (5 bases). The CDR3 covers 11 residues. Germline V lookup: CDR1 MNHNS, CDR2 SASEGT. Deletions cut 2 bases from V and 9 bases from J, with 6 bases between. CDR3 coding DNA: TGTGCCAGCAGTGAATTAGCGACGCAGTATTTT. It translates to CASSELATQYF.

Of note for this clone: In the same sample, other DNA sequences code for this CDR3. V gene TRBV7-8 combines with J gene TRBJ2-7; no reliable D call. The V gene lost 1 base and the J gene lost 4 bases, with 8 bases spanning the gap. Germline values: CDR1 SGHVS, CDR2 FQNEAQ. The CDR3 is 13 amino acids. The CDR3 loop reads CASSLDTLYEQYF. The CDR3 DNA sequence: TGTGCCAGCAGCTTAGACACCCTATACGAGCAGTACTTC.

The gene calls are TRBV4-2 and TRBJ2-3; TRBD2 matches at 13 bases. Looked up from germline, CDR1 is LGHNA and CDR2 is YNFKEQ. The CDR3 sequence is 19 residues long. The V segment lost 1 base and the J segment 5 bases; nucleotides outside the gene matches: 12. CDR3 in amino acids: CASSQASWTSGSTQDTQYF. CDR3 DNA sequence: TGTGCCAGCAGCCAAGCTAGCTGGACTAGCGGGAGCACCCAAGATACGCAGTATTTT.

The chain has TRBV19 and TRBJ1-1; D might be TRBD1 (6 bases). V was cut by 5 bases and J by 1 base, with 11 bases left in between. CDR3 length: 14 amino acids. CDR1 is LNHDA, CDR2 SQIVND, per germline (reference sequence). CDR3 nucleotides: TGTGCCAGTAGTGCGCAGGGGTGGAACACTGAAGCTTTCTTT. This codes for CASSAQGWNTEAFF.

V gene TRBV30 combines with J gene TRBJ1-3; D ambiguous. Between the trimmed V and J ends, which lost 4 bases and 3 bases, there was a span of 16 bases. Germline V gene data show CDR1 as GTSNPN and CDR2 as SVGIG (reference sequence). This CDR3 has 15 amino acids. DNA for the CDR3: TGTGCCTGGACTGAACAAGGGCTACGTGGAAACACCATATATTTT. This sequence encodes CAWTEQGLRGNTIYF. Full variable domain (rest looked up from reference TRBV30 and TRBJ1-3): SQTIHQWPATLVQPVGSPLSLECTVEGTSNPNLYWYRQAAGRGLQLLFYSVGIGQISSEVPQNLSASRPQDRQFILSSKKLLLSDSGFYLCAWTEQGLRGNTIYFGEGSWLTVV.

CDR3 nucleotide sequence: TGTGCCAGCTCCCCCACAGGGTGGCATACGCAGTATTTT. Protein sequence: CASSPTGWHTQYF. V is TRBV18 and J is TRBJ2-3; tentatively, D is TRBD1 (6 bases). The germline CDR1 and CDR2 sequences are KGHSH and LQKENI. V lost 6 bases, J lost 7 bases, and 14 bases lay in between. CDR3 length equals 13 residues.

For this clone: This same CDR3 is encoded by further DNA sequences in the sample. This rearrangement joins TRBV18 to TRBJ2-7, with D uncertain. The germline V gene encodes CDR1 KGHSH and CDR2 LQKENI. The CDR3 covers 12 residues. Between the trimmed V and J ends, which lost 3 bases and 2 bases, there was a span of 5 bases. CDR3 coding DNA: TGTGCCAGCTCACCCGGAACCTACGAGCAGTACTTC. It encodes CASSPGTYEQYF.

This clone was counted a single time. The J gene is TRBJ2-7, the V gene TRBV5-1, with 9 bases lining up with TRBD2. The junction had 8 bases not matched to a gene; V was cut back by 7 bases and J by 0 bases. This CDR3 is built from 15 residues. Germline CDR1 reads SGHRS; CDR2 reads YFSETQ. CDR3 DNA: TGCGCCAGCTCCGCGCTAGCGGGGAGCTCCTACGAGCAGTACTTC. The encoded protein is CASSALAGSSYEQYF.

The chain joins TRBV5-1 to TRBJ1-6; D is uncertain. Germline CDR1 reads SGHRS; CDR2 reads YFSETQ. The CDR3 is 14 residues long. V was clipped by 0 bases and J by 8 bases, with 9 bases between them. The CDR3 coding sequence is TGCGCCAGCAGCTTGGGGGCGGAACATTCACCCCTCCACTTT. This sequence encodes CASSLGAEHSPLHF.

The CDR3 sequence: CASSLVGGGRQETQYF. CDR3 bases: TGTGCCAGCAGCTTGGTGGGCGGGGGACGCCAAGAGACCCAGTACTTC. The chain combines TRBV5-4 with TRBJ2-5, with TRBD2 identical over 7 bases. The CDR3 loop spans 16 amino acids. J was trimmed by 1 base and V by 0 bases; bases with no gene match: 6. Germline V gene sequence: CDR1 SGHNT, CDR2 YYREEE (reference sequence).

This clone has just one count. This rearrangement joins TRBV7-8 to TRBJ2-3, with 8 bases matching TRBD2. The trim removed 2 bases at V and 4 bases at J, leaving 8 bases unmatched. Germline loops: CDR1 SGHVS, CDR2 FQNEAQ. This CDR3 has 16 amino acids. The CDR3 DNA follows: TGTGCCAGCAGCTTAAGTGGGTCGGGAGGGGCAGATACGCAGTATTTT. Protein sequence: CASSLSGSGGADTQYF.